This T cell receptor beta chain came from a study of T cell responses to AZD1222 COVID-19 vaccine. Whole-study findings and limits: Increases in Spike-specific TCR breadth and depth were seen after two AZD1222 doses. Reportedly, nearly half of unique spike TCRs recognized epitopes outside B.1.351/B.1.1.7 mutations.

With regard to this clone: What it binds is not known.

It was second doses at about 4 or about 12 weeks that were pooled. V was trimmed by 2 bases and J by 6 bases, leaving 8 bases between them. This CDR3 spans 13 amino acids. Germline V gives CDR1 MGHDK, CDR2 SYGVNS. Method: immunoSEQ multiplex PCR; TCRdb's copy keeps in-frame clones and lacks some. The table has around 80,000 clones, 91% seen once. This specimen was peripheral blood, taken 28 days after the second AZD1222 dose. The clonotype comes from an adult who received the AZD1222 COVID-19 vaccine. This rearrangement joins TRBV25-1 to TRBJ2-1; D gene ambiguous. CDR3 nucleotide sequence: TGTGCCAGCAGTGAACCTACCAGCAATGAGCAGTTCTTC. Encoded protein: CASSEPTSNEQFF.